The 23 T cell receptor beta chains listed next were all sequenced from one sample in a study of blood T cell repertoires in COVID-19. Clones were sequenced by immunoSEQ multiplex PCR, and TCRdb holds only the in-frame ones, with some missing. The sample carries approximately 280,000 clones, 87% recorded once. Sequencing used PBMCs or T cells enriched from blood (not recorded which). The origin of the receptors is a woman aged 40 to 55 who had recovered from COVID-19.

This rearrangement joins TRBV2 to TRBJ2-4; TRBD1 is a possible D gene (5 bases). The germline V gene has CDR1 SNHLY and CDR2 FYNNEI. The length of the CDR3 is 14 residues. Trimming removed 3 bases at V and 7 bases at J, with 13 bases between. CDR3 bases: TGTGCCAGCAGTGAGGTCAGGGTGAGGAACATTCAGTACTTC. Encoded protein: CASSEVRVRNIQYF.

The genes are TRBV6-5 and TRBJ2-1, with 12 bases matching TRBD2. V trimming: 8 bases; J trimming: 7 bases; junction bases outside the gene matches: 9. CDR3 length: 15 residues. CDR1 and CDR2 (germline): MNHEY, SVGAGI. The CDR3 loop is CASGSSGRASNEQFF. The CDR3 nucleotides read TGTGCCAGCGGCTCTAGCGGGAGGGCCTCTAATGAGCAGTTCTTC.

The chain links TRBV3-1 (or the pseudogene TRBV3-2) to TRBJ2-3; a possible D gene is TRBD2 (5 bases). V shed 1 base and J shed 6 bases, with 20 bases lying between them. Germline CDR1 LGHDT, CDR2 YNNKEL (reference sequence). This CDR3 has 17 amino acids. The CDR3 spells CASSQVPGPRAADTQYF. The CDR3 nucleotides are TGTGCCAGCAGCCAAGTCCCGGGCCCGCGGGCAGCCGATACGCAGTATTTT.

Here the CDR3 DNA reads TGTGCCAGCAGCCCCTTCCGACAGGGCGTCGCCGGGGAGCTGTTTTTT. The encoded protein is CASSPFRQGVAGELFF. This chain uses TRBV28 with TRBJ2-2; 7 nucleotides agree with TRBD1. Germline V gene data show CDR1 as MDHEN and CDR2 as SYDVKM. The CDR3 consists of 16 residues. V lost 6 bases and J lost 6; bases outside the gene matches: 13.

The J gene is TRBJ2-5, the V gene TRBV7-9, with D uncertain. The length of the CDR3 is 12 residues. Germline V CDR1 and CDR2: SEHNR, FQNEAQ (reference sequence). Trimming left V 7 bases short and J 1 base short, with 7 bases between. The DNA for the CDR3 is TGTGCCAGCACCAACTTCCAAGAGACCCAGTACTTC. It is translated as CASTNFQETQYF. Supplemented by reference TRBV7-9 and TRBJ2-5, the full variable domain reads DTGVSQNPRHKITKRGQNVTFRCDPISEHNRLYWYRQTLGQGPEFLTYFQNEAQLEKSRLLSDRFSAERPKGSFSTLEIQRTEQGDSAMYLCASTNFQETQYFGPGTRLLVL.

This chain connects TRBV7-2 to TRBJ2-5; 9 bases align to TRBD2. Germline CDR1 reads SGHTA; CDR2 reads FQGNSA. The CDR3 sequence is 15 residues long. J gave up 4 bases and V 3 bases, and 6 bases lay outside the gene matches. CDR3 bases: TGTGCCAGCAGCTTCTCGGCGGGAGGGCGAGAGACCCAGTACTTC. Protein: CASSFSAGGRETQYF. The entire variable domain, with the rest obtained from reference TRBV7-2 and TRBJ2-5, is as follows: GAGVSQSPSNKVTEKGKDVELRCDPISGHTALYWYRQSLGQGLEFLIYFQGNSAPDKSGLPSDRFSAERTGGSVSTLTIQRTQQEDSAVYLCASSFSAGGRETQYFGPGTRLLVL.

The chain joins TRBV5-1 to TRBJ1-3; D not certain. The CDR3 is 17 residues long. V was clipped by 1 base and J by 0 bases, with 14 bases between them. Looked up from germline, CDR1 is SGHRS and CDR2 is YFSETQ. As DNA, the CDR3 is TGCGCCAGCAGCTTGTATGCGGCCTGGAGCTCTGGAAACACCATATATTTT. It translates to CASSLYAAWSSGNTIYF. Full variable domain (remainder filled in from reference TRBV5-1 and TRBJ1-3): KAGVTQTPRYLIKTRGQQVTLSCSPISGHRSVSWYQQTPGQGLQFLFEYFSETQRNKGNFPGRFSGRQFSNSRSEMNVSTLELGDSALYLCASSLYAAWSSGNTIYFGEGSWLTVV.

This chain joins TRBV28 and TRBJ2-5, with D possibly being TRBD1 (8 bases). Trimming took off 6 bases at V and 1 base at J, with 15 bases between the two ends. The CDR3 sequence is 15 residues long. The germline gives CDR1 MDHEN, CDR2 SYDVKM. The CDR3 region has the DNA TGTGCCAGCAGAGGACAGGGAGGGCCCCAAGAGACCCAGTACTTC. Its translation is CASRGQGGPQETQYF.

The chain combines TRBV28 with TRBJ2-5; 9 bases line up with TRBD2. Germline CDR1 and CDR2: MDHEN and SYDVKM. Trimming at V came to 3 bases and at J to 5 bases, leaving 7 bases not matched to a gene. This CDR3 has 15 residues. DNA for the CDR3: TGTGCCAGCAGTTTTGCGGGAGGGGACGGGGAGACCCAGTACTTC. The encoded protein is CASSFAGGDGETQYF.

The chain couples TRBV6-5 to TRBJ2-4; 9 nucleotides line up with TRBD1. Germline loops: CDR1 MNHEY, CDR2 SVGAGI. The CDR3 is 13 amino acids. V was clipped by 6 bases and J by 8 bases; unmatched bases: 5. In DNA, the CDR3 is TGTGCCAGCAGCCGGGACAGGGTAGACATTCAGTACTTC. This gives the protein CASSRDRVDIQYF.

The V and J genes are TRBV19 and TRBJ2-3; 11 bases line up with TRBD2. With 4 bases clipped from V and 4 bases from J, the junction kept 7 bases outside the gene matches. This CDR3 has 16 residues. In germline, CDR1 is LNHDA, CDR2 SQIVND (reference sequence). CDR3 bases: TGTGCCAGTAGTACAACCGGGACTAGCGGTTCAGATACGCAGTATTTT. Translated: CASSTTGTSGSDTQYF.

V is TRBV19 and J is TRBJ2-7; possibly TRBD1 for D (8 bases). CDR3 length equals 17 residues. Per the germline V gene, CDR1 is LNHDA and CDR2 is SQIVND (reference sequence). V dropped 3 bases and J dropped 2 bases, with 20 bases sitting between them. In DNA form, the CDR3 reads TGTGCCAGTAGTATTTCAGGACAGGGCGGGAGCCCCTACGAGCAGTACTTC. Amino acid sequence: CASSISGQGGSPYEQYF.

The chain recombines TRBV28 with TRBJ1-6, with D tentatively TRBD1 (5 bases). V was cut by 2 bases and J by 7 bases, with 6 bases left in between. CDR3 size: 13 residues. The germline V gene encodes CDR1 MDHEN and CDR2 SYDVKM. Here the CDR3 DNA reads TGTGCCAGCAGTTTAGGGGCGAATTCACCCCTCCACTTT. As protein: CASSLGANSPLHF.

This chain links TRBV7-8 with TRBJ1-4; D is unclear. The CDR3 contains 14 residues. V was pared by 5 bases and J by 6 bases, with 13 bases between. Germline V gene data show CDR1 as SGHVS and CDR2 as FQNEAQ. CDR3 residues: CASSAKVGYEKLFF. CDR3 coding DNA: TGTGCCAGCAGCGCGAAGGTCGGGTATGAAAAACTGTTTTTT.

The chain carries TRBV11-3 and TRBJ2-1; 8 nucleotides align to TRBD2. CDR3 length: 16 amino acids. The germline V gene has CDR1 SGHNT and CDR2 YENEEA. J gave up 4 bases and V 5 bases, and 10 bases lay outside the gene matches. The CDR3 reads CASSAGGTRYYNEQFF. CDR3 nucleotide sequence: TGTGCCAGCAGCGCCGGAGGGACTAGATATTACAATGAGCAGTTCTTC.

The V and J genes are TRBV5-4 and TRBJ2-3, with D possibly being TRBD1 (5 bases). Germline lookup yields CDR1 SGHNT and CDR2 YYREEE (reference sequence). This CDR3 spans 14 amino acids. The germline V and J ends were trimmed by 2 bases and 1 base, with 8 bases remaining between them. The CDR3 DNA follows: TGTGCCAGCAGCTTTTTAGGGGGCACAGATACGCAGTATTTT. This sequence encodes CASSFLGGTDTQYF.

The chain combines TRBV12-3 or TRBV12-4 with TRBJ2-7; 7 bases match TRBD1. The CDR3 consists of 12 residues. With V trimmed by 1 base and J by 6 bases, 0 bases remained unmatched. The CDR3 reads CASSLGTGEQYF. CDR3 DNA: TGTGCCAGCAGTTTAGGGACAGGCGAGCAGTACTTC.

V gene TRBV5-1 combines with J gene TRBJ2-7; 8 nucleotides line up with TRBD1. Trimming removed 0 bases from V and 7 bases from J; junction bases left unmatched: 9. The germline V gene has CDR1 SGHRS and CDR2 YFSETQ. The CDR3 has 15 residues. The CDR3 DNA reads TGCGCCAGCAGCTTGGGTGGGACAGGTCATGAAGAGCAGTACTTC. This gives the protein CASSLGGTGHEEQYF.

This CDR3 reads CASSLRQGFLNEQFF. DNA of the CDR3: TGTGCCAGCAGCTTGAGACAGGGCTTCCTCAATGAGCAGTTCTTC. This rearrangement joins TRBV5-8 to TRBJ2-1; 7 bases map to TRBD1. V trimming: 1 base; J trimming: 6 bases; junction bases outside the gene matches: 7. The CDR3 has 15 residues. Germline CDR1 is SGHTS and CDR2 is YDEGEE.

The J gene is TRBJ2-5, the V gene TRBV2, with D possibly TRBD1 on 6 matching bases. Germline V gives CDR1 SNHLY, CDR2 FYNNEI. Trimming shortened V by 4 bases and J by 5 bases, and 17 bases separated the two germline ends. CDR3 size: 15 residues. The CDR3 loop reads CASSAAEGGFETQYF. The CDR3 bases are TGTGCCAGCAGTGCTGCGGAAGGGGGTTTCGAGACCCAGTACTTC.

This chain joins TRBV7-2 and TRBJ1-4; TRBD1 might be the D (5 bases). CDR1 and CDR2 from the germline V gene are SGHTA and FQGNSA. V lost 2 bases and J 2 bases, leaving 15 bases between the germline ends. The CDR3 is 17 amino acids. The CDR3 DNA follows: TGTGCCAGCAGCTTAAATGGCGGGGGAACCACTAATGAAAAACTGTTTTTT. Translating gives CASSLNGGGTTNEKLFF.

This clone appeared a few times. This chain connects TRBV10-3 to TRBJ2-3, with 7 bases that match TRBD2. Looked up from germline, CDR1 is ENHRY and CDR2 is SYGVKD. J was trimmed by 1 base and V by 2 bases; bases with no gene match: 0. CDR3 length: 14 amino acids. In nucleotides, the CDR3 is TGTGCCATCAGTGAGACTAGCGGCACAGATACGCAGTATTTT. This translates into CAISETSGTDTQYF.

V and J are TRBV27 and TRBJ2-2, with 8 bases aligning to TRBD1. Germline V gene data show CDR1 as MNHEY and CDR2 as SMNVEV (reference sequence). V lost 4 bases, J lost 2 bases, and 9 bases stayed unmatched. The CDR3 totals 17 residues. CDR3 DNA: TGTGCCAGCAGTTCGTTCCGAGACAGGGGTAACACCGGGGAGCTGTTTTTT. It encodes CASSSFRDRGNTGELFF.